The rows below give T cell receptor beta chains drawn from one sample of a study of STAT5B mutations in CD4+ large granular lymphocyte leukemia. Using immunoSEQ multiplex PCR, the repertoire was profiled, and TCRdb retains in-frame clones only, with some absent. The repertoire holds approximately 30,000 clones, with roughly 81% as singletons. Sequenced input: CD4+ T cells from blood buffy coats. Receptor source: a human donor in good health. Both conserved end residues are part of each CDR3. A D gene is named only where the DNA matches it firmly. Clone size is stated in some rows and not others, as once, few, many or a class when expanded.

DNA	CDR3	size	D	V	J
TGTGCCAGCAGCTCAGACAGGGTGGGGAGCTCCTATAATTCACCCCTCCACTTT	CASSSDRVGSSYNSPLHF	.	TRBD1	TRBV5-6	TRBJ1-6
TGTGCCAGCAGCGTAGGGGACTATGGCTACACCTTC	CASSVGDYGYTF	.	.	TRBV9	TRBJ1-2
TGTGCCAGCTCTCTACTAGCGGTTGACACCGGGGAGCTGTTTTTT	CASSLLAVDTGELFF	few	TRBD2	TRBV18	TRBJ2-2
TGTGCCAGTAGGCGCACAGGGGTGACCGGGGAGCTGTTTTTT	CASRRTGVTGELFF	.	TRBD1	TRBV19	TRBJ2-2
TGTGCCAGCTCAAAAATCCCCGCCACCTACGAGCAGTACTTC	CASSKIPATYEQYF	.	.	TRBV18	TRBJ2-7
TGTGCCAGCAGCGCCGGATGGACAGGGGACTATGGCTACACCTTC	CASSAGWTGDYGYTF	.	TRBD1	TRBV9	TRBJ1-2
TGTGCCAGCAGCGTAGTCTTCAGCGTAAGCTCCTATAATTCACCCCTCCACTTT	CASSVVFSVSSYNSPLHF	.	.	TRBV9	TRBJ1-6
TGTGCCAGCCTTCCGAGCAGGCGTAGAACTAGCACAGATACGCAGTATTTT	CASLPSRRRTSTDTQYF	.	.	TRBV27	TRBJ2-3
TGCGCCAGCAGTGAGACGGCAGGCTACGAGCAGTACTTC	CASSETAGYEQYF	few	.	TRBV10-2	TRBJ2-7
TGCGCCAGCAGCTTGGGTGCTGGGGCCAACGTCCTGACTTTC	CASSLGAGANVLTF	.	.	TRBV5-1	TRBJ2-6
TGTGCCAGCAGCTTCCGACTAGCGGGCCGAAGGGAGCAGTTCTTC	CASSFRLAGRREQFF	once	TRBD2	TRBV5-8	TRBJ2-1
TGTGCCAGCAGTGGTGGGACAGGGAACACTGAAGCTTTCTTT	CASSGGTGNTEAFF	few	TRBD1	TRBV2	TRBJ1-1
TGTGCCATCAGTGAGTTCAGGGACACCGGGGAGCTGTTTTTT	CAISEFRDTGELFF	.	.	TRBV10-3	TRBJ2-2
TGTGCCAGCAGCGCAACAGCTAACACTGAAGCTTTCTTT	CASSATANTEAFF	.	.	TRBV7-9	TRBJ1-1
TGTGCCAGCAGCCCGGACAGATCCTACGAGCAGTACTTC	CASSPDRSYEQYF	.	.	TRBV7-2	TRBJ2-7
TGTGCCAGCAGCTTTTACAGGGATAACTATGGCTACACCTTC	CASSFYRDNYGYTF	.	.	TRBV7-2	TRBJ1-2
TGTGCCATCAGTGGGGGCGACTTGGCGGGAGTACCCGATACGCAGTATTTT	CAISGGDLAGVPDTQYF	.	TRBD2	TRBV10-3	TRBJ2-3
TGTGCCACGCGAACCGGACGGGAGGGGAATCAGCCCCAGCATTTT	CATRTGREGNQPQHF	.	.	TRBV28	TRBJ1-5
TGCGCCAGCAGCTGGGGACTAGCGGACAATGAGCAGTTCTTC	CASSWGLADNEQFF	few	TRBD2	TRBV5-1	TRBJ2-1
TGTGCCAGCAGCCAATCGACCAATCAGCCCCAGCATTTT	CASSQSTNQPQHF	.	.	TRBV16	TRBJ1-5
TGCGCCAGCAAACAGGGTCGATATGGCTACACCTTC	CASKQGRYGYTF	few	.	TRBV23-1	TRBJ1-2
TGTGCCAGTTCCGAGCGGCAGAGGGACTACGAGCAGTACTTC	CASSERQRDYEQYF	.	.	TRBV19	TRBJ2-7
TGCGCCAGCAGCTTCTGGACGTCTCAAGAGACCCAGTACTTC	CASSFWTSQETQYF	.	.	TRBV5-1	TRBJ2-5
TGTGCCAGCAGTTTAATAGGTGGCTACACCTTC	CASSLIGGYTF	once	.	TRBV28	TRBJ1-2
TGTGCCAGCAGCTTGGGTAGCGGGAGTCAAAATGAGCAGTTCTTC	CASSLGSGSQNEQFF	once	TRBD2	TRBV11-2	TRBJ2-1
TGTGCCACGAGCGGGACAGAAAACACCGGGGAGCTGTTTTTT	CATSGTENTGELFF	.	.	TRBV10-3	TRBJ2-2
TGTGCCACCAGCAGAGGCTGGTCTGGAAACACCATATATTTT	CATSRGWSGNTIYF	.	.	TRBV15	TRBJ1-3
TGTGCCAGCAGCTGGGGTACTGGGGACACTGAAGCTTTCTTT	CASSWGTGDTEAFF	few	.	TRBV28	TRBJ1-1
TGTGCCAGCAGTTACCAGGGCAGGGTAAGCTACGAGCAGTACTTC	CASSYQGRVSYEQYF	.	.	TRBV6-5	TRBJ2-7
TGCGCCAGCAGCCCGGCGGAACCAGCGGGAGGCCCCGATACGCAGTATTTT	CASSPAEPAGGPDTQYF	once	TRBD2	TRBV4-1	TRBJ2-3
TGTGCCAGCAGTTTCACGGTGCAGGCCTACGAGCAGTACTTC	CASSFTVQAYEQYF	.	.	TRBV27	TRBJ2-7
TGTGCCAGCAGCTTGAGTCTCATAGGGTCAGATACGCAGTATTTT	CASSLSLIGSDTQYF	.	.	TRBV5-4	TRBJ2-3
TGTGCCAGCAGTTTATCTAGGGCAGAGACCCAGTACTTC	CASSLSRAETQYF	.	.	TRBV27	TRBJ2-5
TGTGCCAGCAGCCCCCTCGGGCTCGTCAGCGAGCAGTACTTC	CASSPLGLVSEQYF	.	.	TRBV7-9	TRBJ2-7
TGTGCCAGCAGTGCAACCGAGGGAGACGAAGCTTTCTTT	CASSATEGDEAFF	.	.	TRBV2	TRBJ1-1
TGTGCCAGCAGTTACAAGGCGAAGTACGAGCAGTACTTC	CASSYKAKYEQYF	.	.	TRBV6-5	TRBJ2-7
TGTGCCAGCAGTTCCGGGACAGGGGAGGTTAACTATGGCTACACCTTC	CASSSGTGEVNYGYTF	.	TRBD1	TRBV6-5	TRBJ1-2
TGTGCCATCAGTGAGTGGCAGGACCGTACCCTCTACGAGCAGTACTTC	CAISEWQDRTLYEQYF	.	.	TRBV10-3	TRBJ2-7
TGTGCCAGCAGCTTAGGGGGACTAGATTCGGGAGAGCAGTACTTC	CASSLGGLDSGEQYF	.	TRBD2	TRBV11-2	TRBJ2-7
TGTGCCAGCAGCGAGGGCCTCTCCCCCTACGAGCAGTACTTC	CASSEGLSPYEQYF	.	.	TRBV7-2	TRBJ2-7
TGTGCCACCCAGTGGACCGACAGCACAGATACGCAGTATTTT	CATQWTDSTDTQYF	.	.	TRBV10-3	TRBJ2-3
TGTGCCAGCAGCCCCCTCGGACCCACAGATACGCAGTATTTT	CASSPLGPTDTQYF	.	.	TRBV7-2	TRBJ2-3
TGCGCCAGCAGCTACGGAGGATCTGGGGCCAACGTCCTGACTTTC	CASSYGGSGANVLTF	.	.	TRBV5-1	TRBJ2-6
TGTGCCAGCTCAGCGACAGGGTCCGGGAACACCGGGGAGCTGTTTTTT	CASSATGSGNTGELFF	.	TRBD1	TRBV18	TRBJ2-2
TGTGCCAGCAGCCCGACGACTAGCGAGTTCGACGAGCAGTACTTC	CASSPTTSEFDEQYF	.	TRBD2	TRBV7-2	TRBJ2-7
TGTGCCAGCAGTGATAACAGGGGGCCGTACGAGCAGTACTTC	CASSDNRGPYEQYF	.	TRBD1	TRBV25-1	TRBJ2-7
TGTGCCAGCAGCTTAATCCATTTAGGGGAACCGAACAATGAGCAGTTCTTC	CASSLIHLGEPNNEQFF	.	.	TRBV11-3	TRBJ2-1
TGTGCCAGCAGCAAATCCAGACAGGGGGATGGCTACACCTTC	CASSKSRQGDGYTF	once	TRBD1	TRBV11-1	TRBJ1-2
TGTGCCAGCAGGTTAAGATGGACAGTCCAAGAGACCCAGTACTTC	CASRLRWTVQETQYF	.	.	TRBV6-6	TRBJ2-5
TGTGCCACCAGCATCCAGGGGAATGGCTACACCTTC	CATSIQGNGYTF	.	.	TRBV15	TRBJ1-2
TGCGCCAGCAGCTGGGGGACAGGGACGCCTGAAGCTTTCTTT	CASSWGTGTPEAFF	.	TRBD1	TRBV5-1	TRBJ1-1
TGTGCCTGGAGATTAAAAACAGGGACCTCCTCCTACGAGCAGTACTTC	CAWRLKTGTSSYEQYF	.	.	TRBV30	TRBJ2-7
TGTGCCAGCAGGAGGGGTGAAAAACTGTTTTTT	CASRRGEKLFF	.	.	TRBV21-1	TRBJ1-4